The rows below give T cell receptor beta chains drawn from one sample of a study of ipilimumab plus nivolumab after autologous stem cell transplantation. Here immunoSEQ multiplex PCR was the method, and the copy in TCRdb shows in-frame clones only, minus some. The sample consists of tens of thousands of clones, 75% to 85% of them appearing once. The sequencing used PBMCs, collected in a trial of ipilimumab plus nivolumab as post-transplant consolidation. These receptor sequences come from a male donor with diffuse large B-cell lymphoma. The CDR3 runs from the conserved cysteine through the conserved F or W. A D gene is named only where the DNA matches it firmly. Rows give clone size only sometimes, using once, few, many, or a class for an expanded clone.

d_gene: NA; len: 15; v_gene: TRBV9; j_gene: TRBJ2-4; abundance: NA; CDR3nt: TGTGCCAGCAGCCGCGGGGATACCGGTGGAAACATTCAGTACTTC; CDR3aa: CASSRGDTGGNIQYF
d_gene: NA; len: 12; v_gene: TRBV7-2; j_gene: TRBJ2-5; abundance: NA; CDR3nt: TGTGCCAGCAGCCCACCTAGACTGACCCAGTACTTC; CDR3aa: CASSPPRLTQYF
d_gene: NA; len: 14; v_gene: TRBV6-6; j_gene: TRBJ1-2; abundance: NA; CDR3nt: TGTGCCAGCAGTTACGGGGGGGGGAACTATGGCTACACCTTC; CDR3aa: CASSYGGGNYGYTF
d_gene: NA; len: 14; v_gene: TRBV7-9; j_gene: TRBJ2-7; abundance: NA; CDR3nt: TGTGCCAGCAGCTTAGAACGGGTGTCCTACGAGCAGTACTTC; CDR3aa: CASSLERVSYEQYF
d_gene: NA; len: 13; v_gene: TRBV7-9; j_gene: TRBJ1-1; abundance: NA; CDR3nt: TGTGCCAGCAGCTTAGAGGTGAACACTGAAGCTTTCTTT; CDR3aa: CASSLEVNTEAFF
d_gene: NA; len: 15; v_gene: TRBV29-1; j_gene: TRBJ2-7; abundance: NA; CDR3nt: TGCAGCGTTGCGGAGGTACTTATACCCCCCTACGAGCAGTACTTC; CDR3aa: CSVAEVLIPPYEQYF
d_gene: TRBD2; len: 17; v_gene: TRBV28; j_gene: TRBJ2-3; abundance: NA; CDR3nt: TGTGCCAGCAGTTTATTAGCTAGCGGGGGGCCCCAGGGTACGCAGTATTTT; CDR3aa: CASSLLASGGPQGTQYF
d_gene: NA; len: 13; v_gene: TRBV19; j_gene: TRBJ1-5; abundance: once; CDR3nt: TGTGCCAGTCACAGGAGGGGGAATCAGCCCCAGCATTTT; CDR3aa: CASHRRGNQPQHF
d_gene: TRBD1; len: 14; v_gene: TRBV18; j_gene: TRBJ2-7; abundance: NA; CDR3nt: TGTGCCAGCTCACTAGACAGGGCCGGGGACGAGCAGTACTTC; CDR3aa: CASSLDRAGDEQYF
d_gene: NA; len: 13; v_gene: TRBV7-2; j_gene: TRBJ1-5; abundance: NA; CDR3nt: TGTGCCAGCAGCTTAGGGGGTGAACAGCCCCAGCATTTT; CDR3aa: CASSLGGEQPQHF
d_gene: TRBD2; len: 16; v_gene: TRBV9; j_gene: TRBJ2-5; abundance: NA; CDR3nt: TGTGCCAGCAGCGCCGCGGGGGGCCCCATCAGAGAGACCCAGTACTTC; CDR3aa: CASSAAGGPIRETQYF
d_gene: NA; len: 15; v_gene: TRBV5-1; j_gene: TRBJ1-4; abundance: NA; CDR3nt: TGCGCCAGCAGCCAAACGGGGGGGCGGGAAGAAAAACTGTTTTTT; CDR3aa: CASSQTGGREEKLFF
d_gene: TRBD1; len: 16; v_gene: TRBV9; j_gene: TRBJ1-6; abundance: NA; CDR3nt: TGTGCCAGCAGCGCCGCCCCGGACAGGGGGGATTCACCCCTCCACTTT; CDR3aa: CASSAAPDRGDSPLHF
d_gene: NA; len: 14; v_gene: TRBV5-8; j_gene: TRBJ1-6; abundance: NA; CDR3nt: TGTGCCCCCCGGGGGACGGACTATAATTCACCCCTCCACTTT; CDR3aa: CAPRGTDYNSPLHF
d_gene: NA; len: 11; v_gene: TRBV29-1; j_gene: TRBJ2-4; abundance: many; CDR3nt: TGCAGCGGGGGAACGGTAAACATTCAGTACTTC; CDR3aa: CSGGTVNIQYF
d_gene: NA; len: 11; v_gene: TRBV30; j_gene: TRBJ1-2; abundance: medium-sized; CDR3nt: TGTGCCTGGAGTGTGGAACGGGTTATCACCTTC; CDR3aa: CAWSVERVITF
d_gene: NA; len: 13; v_gene: TRBV19; j_gene: TRBJ2-1; abundance: once; CDR3nt: TGTGCCAGTAGTCGGCTCGTCTACAATGAGCAGTTCTTC; CDR3aa: CASSRLVYNEQFF
d_gene: NA; len: 16; v_gene: TRBV2; j_gene: TRBJ2-1; abundance: NA; CDR3nt: TGTGCCAGCACCAACCCCGACGGGAGCTCCTACAATGAGCAGTTCTTC; CDR3aa: CASTNPDGSSYNEQFF
d_gene: NA; len: 10; v_gene: TRBV30; j_gene: TRBJ1-4; abundance: NA; CDR3nt: TGTGCCTCAGGGAATGAAAAACTGTTTTTT; CDR3aa: CASGNEKLFF
d_gene: NA; len: 16; v_gene: TRBV4-1; j_gene: TRBJ1-1; abundance: NA; CDR3nt: TGCGCCAGCAGCCAAGATCGGAACTCCTTGAGCCCTGAAGCTTTCTTT; CDR3aa: CASSQDRNSLSPEAFF
d_gene: NA; len: 15; v_gene: TRBV7-2; j_gene: TRBJ2-1; abundance: NA; CDR3nt: TGTGCCAGCAGCTTAGATCCAGCGACCTACAATGAGCAGTTCTTC; CDR3aa: CASSLDPATYNEQFF
d_gene: NA; len: 19; v_gene: TRBV27; j_gene: TRBJ2-1; abundance: NA; CDR3nt: TGTGCCAGCAGTTTATACCCCCACCTGGGGGCTAGCGGACTGAATGAGCAGTTCTTC; CDR3aa: CASSLYPHLGASGLNEQFF
d_gene: NA; len: 17; v_gene: TRBV7-9; j_gene: TRBJ2-2; abundance: NA; CDR3nt: TGTGCCAGCAGCCCAATAGGGATTTTGTTGAACACCGGGGAGCTGTTTTTT; CDR3aa: CASSPIGILLNTGELFF
d_gene: NA; len: 17; v_gene: TRBV5-1; j_gene: TRBJ2-6; abundance: NA; CDR3nt: TGCGCCAGCAGCCCAGCCAGAGGCAGCGGTGGGGCCAACGTCCTGACTTTC; CDR3aa: CASSPARGSGGANVLTF
d_gene: NA; len: 16; v_gene: TRBV11-2; j_gene: TRBJ2-3; abundance: NA; CDR3nt: TGTGCCAGCAGCTTAGATCTTTCGGGCTACACAGATACGCAGTATTTT; CDR3aa: CASSLDLSGYTDTQYF
d_gene: NA; len: 11; v_gene: TRBV20-1; j_gene: TRBJ2-7; abundance: NA; CDR3nt: TGCAGTGCTAATAGGGGTCCCGAGCAGTACTTC; CDR3aa: CSANRGPEQYF
d_gene: NA; len: 12; v_gene: TRBV10-1; j_gene: TRBJ2-7; abundance: NA; CDR3nt: TGCGCCAGCTCCGCATCCTCATACGAGCAGTACTTC; CDR3aa: CASSASSYEQYF
d_gene: NA; len: 11; v_gene: TRBV10-3; j_gene: TRBJ1-2; abundance: NA; CDR3nt: TGTGCCATCATGAGGGGCAGGAGCTACACCTTC; CDR3aa: CAIMRGRSYTF
d_gene: NA; len: 10; v_gene: TRBV29-1; j_gene: TRBJ2-1; abundance: NA; CDR3nt: TGCAGCGTCGGCTACAATGAGCAGTTCTTC; CDR3aa: CSVGYNEQFF
d_gene: NA; len: 12; v_gene: TRBV4-2; j_gene: TRBJ1-2; abundance: NA; CDR3nt: TGTGCCAGCGGCAAGACCTCAGAGGGCTACACCTTC; CDR3aa: CASGKTSEGYTF
d_gene: NA; len: 14; v_gene: TRBV6-1; j_gene: TRBJ2-5; abundance: NA; CDR3nt: TGTGCCAGCCGCCGGGGTGAGGTCCAAGAGACCCAGTACTTC; CDR3aa: CASRRGEVQETQYF
d_gene: NA; len: 13; v_gene: TRBV6-5; j_gene: TRBJ1-5; abundance: NA; CDR3nt: TGTGCCAGTGGTGGGGGGCGCAATCAGCCCCAGCATTTT; CDR3aa: CASGGGRNQPQHF
d_gene: TRBD2; len: 14; v_gene: TRBV11-2; j_gene: TRBJ2-1; abundance: NA; CDR3nt: TGTGCCAGCAGCTTGGGGGGGAGGTATAGTGAGCAGTTCTTC; CDR3aa: CASSLGGRYSEQFF
d_gene: NA; len: 16; v_gene: TRBV5-3; j_gene: TRBJ1-4; abundance: NA; CDR3nt: TGTGCCAGAAGCTTGGCCAAGACAGGACTTAATGAAAAACTGTTTTTT; CDR3aa: CARSLAKTGLNEKLFF
d_gene: NA; len: 13; v_gene: TRBV5-8; j_gene: TRBJ1-2; abundance: few; CDR3nt: TGTGCCAGCAGCTTGCGGGGGATTGGGGGCTACACCTTC; CDR3aa: CASSLRGIGGYTF
d_gene: NA; len: 14; v_gene: TRBV18; j_gene: TRBJ1-1; abundance: NA; CDR3nt: TGTGCCAGCTCACCAGGGGGCTTGAACACTGAAGCTTTCTTT; CDR3aa: CASSPGGLNTEAFF
d_gene: NA; len: 18; v_gene: TRBV9; j_gene: TRBJ2-6; abundance: NA; CDR3nt: TGTGCCAGCAGCGACCGGGGACGCCACAGCTCTGGGGCCAACGTCCTGACTTTC; CDR3aa: CASSDRGRHSSGANVLTF
d_gene: TRBD2; len: 12; v_gene: TRBV29-1; j_gene: TRBJ2-3; abundance: NA; CDR3nt: TGCAGCGCAGGGAGGGGCACAGATACGCAGTATTTT; CDR3aa: CSAGRGTDTQYF
d_gene: TRBD2; len: 16; v_gene: TRBV7-8; j_gene: TRBJ2-5; abundance: NA; CDR3nt: TGTGCCAGCAGCTTAGCAAGCGGGGGGGCCGGTGAGACCCAGTACTTC; CDR3aa: CASSLASGGAGETQYF
d_gene: TRBD2; len: 13; v_gene: TRBV6-6; j_gene: TRBJ2-3; abundance: NA; CDR3nt: TGTGCCAGCAAAGGTAGCGGGATAGATACGCAGTATTTT; CDR3aa: CASKGSGIDTQYF
d_gene: NA; len: 15; v_gene: TRBV11-2; j_gene: TRBJ2-7; abundance: NA; CDR3nt: TGTGCCAGCAGCCCGGACGGGGCCACCCTAGGGGAGCAGTACTTC; CDR3aa: CASSPDGATLGEQYF
d_gene: TRBD2; len: 16; v_gene: TRBV18; j_gene: TRBJ2-5; abundance: NA; CDR3nt: TGTGCCAGCTCACCCTCGGTAGCGGGGTCCCAAGAGACCCAGTACTTC; CDR3aa: CASSPSVAGSQETQYF
d_gene: NA; len: 13; v_gene: TRBV6-5; j_gene: TRBJ1-1; abundance: NA; CDR3nt: TGTGCCAGCAGTACCCACCGGGACACTGAAGCTTTCTTT; CDR3aa: CASSTHRDTEAFF
d_gene: NA; len: 13; v_gene: TRBV19; j_gene: TRBJ1-1; abundance: NA; CDR3nt: TGTGCCAGTACCCAATATTTGAACACTGAAGCTTTCTTT; CDR3aa: CASTQYLNTEAFF
d_gene: NA; len: 17; v_gene: TRBV5-1; j_gene: TRBJ2-2; abundance: NA; CDR3nt: TGCGCCAGCAGCCCATTGGGCAGCTACCCGAACACCGGGGAGCTGTTTTTT; CDR3aa: CASSPLGSYPNTGELFF
d_gene: NA; len: 15; v_gene: TRBV2; j_gene: TRBJ1-2; abundance: few; CDR3nt: TGTGCCAGCAGTGAAACTGCAGGGGTTAGCTATGGCTACACCTTC; CDR3aa: CASSETAGVSYGYTF
d_gene: TRBD1; len: 15; v_gene: TRBV19; j_gene: TRBJ2-3; abundance: NA; CDR3nt: TGTGCCAGTAGACACCCGGGACAGGGCGCTTATACGCAGTATTTT; CDR3aa: CASRHPGQGAYTQYF
d_gene: TRBD2; len: 17; v_gene: TRBV4-1; j_gene: TRBJ2-1; abundance: NA; CDR3nt: TGCGCCAGCAGCCAACCTCCCGGTAGCGGGGCCCCCGAGGAGCAGTTCTTC; CDR3aa: CASSQPPGSGAPEEQFF
d_gene: TRBD2; len: 16; v_gene: TRBV29-1; j_gene: TRBJ2-5; abundance: NA; CDR3nt: TGCAGCGTACGCCCCCGTAGCGGGGGGTACCAAGAGACCCAGTACTTC; CDR3aa: CSVRPRSGGYQETQYF
d_gene: TRBD1; len: 13; v_gene: TRBV28; j_gene: TRBJ1-2; abundance: NA; CDR3nt: TGTGCCAGCAGTTCGGGACAGGTAACCGGCTACACCTTC; CDR3aa: CASSSGQVTGYTF
d_gene: TRBD2; len: 15; v_gene: TRBV5-1; j_gene: TRBJ2-5; abundance: once; CDR3nt: TGCGCCAGCAGATCTAGCGGGGGGGCCCAAGAGACCCAGTACTTC; CDR3aa: CASRSSGGAQETQYF
d_gene: NA; len: 14; v_gene: TRBV19; j_gene: TRBJ2-7; abundance: NA; CDR3nt: TGTGCCAGTAGCGGGGGCCGGACGGGCTACGAGCAGTACTTC; CDR3aa: CASSGGRTGYEQYF
d_gene: TRBD2; len: 17; v_gene: TRBV4-3; j_gene: TRBJ2-5; abundance: NA; CDR3nt: TGCGCCAGCAGCCGGAACGGACTAGCGTGGGCCCAAGAGACCCAGTACTTC; CDR3aa: CASSRNGLAWAQETQYF
d_gene: TRBD2; len: 15; v_gene: TRBV5-1; j_gene: TRBJ2-3; abundance: NA; CDR3nt: TGCGCCAGCAGCCGCGGCGGGGGGGGCACAGATACGCAGTATTTT; CDR3aa: CASSRGGGGTDTQYF
d_gene: NA; len: 14; v_gene: TRBV6-5; j_gene: TRBJ1-1; abundance: NA; CDR3nt: TGTGCCAGCTGGCGCGGGACCGCAAACACTGAAGCTTTCTTT; CDR3aa: CASWRGTANTEAFF
d_gene: NA; len: 11; v_gene: TRBV5-8; j_gene: TRBJ2-7; abundance: NA; CDR3nt: TGTGCCAGCAGGCTAGCCTACGAGCAGTACTTC; CDR3aa: CASRLAYEQYF
d_gene: NA; len: 11; v_gene: TRBV7-6; j_gene: TRBJ2-5; abundance: NA; CDR3nt: TGTGCCAGCAGCCGGAAAGAGACCCAGTACTTC; CDR3aa: CASSRKETQYF
d_gene: NA; len: 13; v_gene: TRBV27; j_gene: TRBJ1-2; abundance: NA; CDR3nt: TGTGCCAGCAGTTTATCGCAGGACTATGGCTACACCTTC; CDR3aa: CASSLSQDYGYTF